This TCR beta chain comes out of a study of blood T cell repertoires in COVID-19. Only a few counts were recorded for this clone. The data were produced by immunoSEQ multiplex PCR, yet TCRdb's version contains in-frame clones alone and is incomplete. Altogether about 78,000 clones are present, around four fifths being singletons, with the ten largest covering over 9.5%. The clonotype was recovered from a human donor in a cohort sampled during active COVID-19. The sample taken for sequencing was peripheral blood.

The CDR3 DNA sequence: TGTGCCAGCAGTTCTCAGGTTAGCTCCTACGAGCAGTACTTC. Translating it yields CASSSQVSSYEQYF. The chain joins TRBV6-5 to TRBJ2-7; D not resolved. Between the trimmed V and J ends, which lost 4 bases and 0 bases, there was a span of 10 bases. From germline, CDR1 is MNHEY and CDR2 SVGAGI. The CDR3 covers 14 residues.